This TCR beta chain was observed in a study of T-cell reconstitution after alpha-beta-depleted transplantation in children. The CDR3 is 16 amino acids. Losses at the gene ends were 5 bases for V and 4 bases for J; bases not matched to a gene: 9. This clonotype was detected ten times or more. Construction of the TCRbeta library involved unique molecular identifiers. A single record per CDR3 protein comes from TCRdb applying MiXCR to the PCR reads. The sample has 210,000 or so distinct CDR3 sequences; roughly 9% are singletons. The sequence was obtained from a human donor who donated a stem cell graft to a child with acute lymphoblastic leukemia. Specimen: PBMCs from the stem cell graft donor, collected from the stem cell graft. The chain has TRBV12-3 or TRBV12-4 and TRBJ1-1, with 11 positions matching TRBD1. The CDR3 nucleotides read TGTGCCAGCAGTACCCGGACAGGGGGCGGCGGCACTGAAGCTTTCTTT. Its translation is CASSTRTGGGGTEAFF.